The 28 T cell receptor beta chains below all came from one sample that was sequenced in a study of CD8+ T cells in alopecia areata. RNA was extracted and reverse transcribed into cDNA as the sequencing template. Only in-frame clones appear in the TCRdb table, and some are missing; sequencing was by immunoSEQ multiplex PCR. The sample includes about 210,000 clones, around three fifths of them seen just once. Documented treatment: oral pan-JAK inhibitor, 5-10 mg twice daily. The source was CD4+ T cells sorted from blood, collected at week 4, from a patient treated with tofacitinib. These receptors came from a human donor with alopecia areata.

The chain has TRBV29-1 and TRBJ2-4, with 7 bases that match TRBD1. This CDR3 is built from 14 residues. V gave up 5 bases and J gave up 5 bases; unmatched junction bases: 9. Germline lookup yields CDR1 SQVTM and CDR2 ANQGSEA. The CDR3 loop reads CSVLVQGIENIQYF. CDR3 DNA sequence: TGCAGCGTTCTAGTACAGGGGATAGAAAACATTCAGTACTTC.

This rearrangement joins TRBV2 to TRBJ2-1, with 8 positions matching TRBD2. This CDR3 is 16 amino acids long. V was clipped by 5 bases and J by 5 bases; unmatched bases: 11. Looked up from germline, CDR1 is SNHLY and CDR2 is FYNNEI. The CDR3 spells CASSPPGLANNNEQFF. CDR3 DNA sequence: TGTGCCAGCAGTCCTCCCGGACTAGCTAATAACAATGAGCAGTTCTTC.

The rearrangement joins TRBV7-2 to TRBJ1-6; 9 positions agree with TRBD1. CDR1 and CDR2 (germline): SGHTA, FQGNSA. CDR3 size: 15 residues. V lost 6 bases and J lost 6; bases outside the gene matches: 6. The CDR3 nucleotides read TGTGCCAGCAGACCACAGGGGGCAGTTAATTCACCCCTCCACTTT. Translating it yields CASRPQGAVNSPLHF.

The rearrangement links TRBV2 to TRBJ1-1; no definite D call. Germline V gene lookup returns CDR1 SNHLY and CDR2 FYNNEI. The CDR3 covers 13 residues. The V gene lost 5 bases and the J gene lost 2 bases, with 9 bases spanning the gap. The CDR3 DNA sequence: TGTGCCAGCAGTTCTCATCCCAACACTGAAGCTTTCTTT. Amino acids: CASSSHPNTEAFF.

This clone was seen only a few times. The gene calls are TRBV4-3 and TRBJ2-7, with unresolved D. The length of the CDR3 is 13 residues. The V and J ends lost 0 bases and 3 bases respectively, with 6 bases between them. The V gene's germline CDR1 is LGHNA and CDR2 YSLEER. CDR3 DNA: TGCGCCAGCAGCCAAGATGTGAACTACGAGCAGTACTTC. It translates to CASSQDVNYEQYF.

The table lists this clone with a few counts. The V call is TRBV29-1, the J call TRBJ1-1; D unresolved. The CDR3 covers 12 residues. Germline-derived CDR1 and CDR2 are SQVTM and ANQGSEA. V lost 4 bases and J 2 bases, leaving 8 bases between the germline ends. The CDR3 here is CSVAKANTEAFF. As DNA, the CDR3 is TGCAGCGTTGCCAAGGCCAACACTGAAGCTTTCTTT. Full variable domain (outside the CDR3, taken from reference TRBV29-1 and TRBJ1-1): SAVISQKPSRDICQRGTSLTIQCQVDSQVTMMFWYRQQPGQSLTLIATANQGSEATYESGFVIDKFPISRPNLTFSTLTVSNMSPEDSSIYLCSVAKANTEAFFGQGTRLTVV.

This chain connects TRBV28 to TRBJ2-7; 8 positions match TRBD1. J was trimmed by 6 bases and V by 4 bases; bases with no gene match: 14. This CDR3 spans 16 amino acids. The germline CDR1 and CDR2 sequences are MDHEN and SYDVKM. DNA of the CDR3: TGTGCCAGCAGTTCCCCAATATTTGGACAGGGATCCGAGCAGTACTTC. This sequence encodes CASSSPIFGQGSEQYF.

This rearrangement joins TRBV5-4 to TRBJ2-1, with D tentatively TRBD1 or TRBD2 (5 bases each). CDR1 is SGHNT and CDR2 is YYREEE in the germline V gene (reference sequence). The CDR3 covers 12 residues. The ends were cut back, 4 bases at V and 15 bases at J, with 17 bases in the middle. CDR3 residues: CASSPAPGPGFF. In nucleotides, the CDR3 is TGTGCCAGCAGCCCAGCCCCGGGACCAGGGTTCTTC.

This chain connects TRBV4-3 to TRBJ2-7; D not resolved. CDR3 length equals 15 residues. Trimming took 0 bases from V and 3 from J, leaving 12 bases between them. Germline V gives CDR1 LGHNA, CDR2 YSLEER. CDR3 sequence (DNA): TGCGCCAGCAGCCAAGAGCTGGGATCGGGCTACGAGCAGTACTTC. Amino acid sequence: CASSQELGSGYEQYF.

V usage is TRBV5-4 and J usage is TRBJ2-2, with D perhaps matching TRBD2 (6 bases). V dropped 2 bases and J dropped 0 bases, with 14 bases sitting between them. Germline V gives CDR1 SGHNT, CDR2 YYREEE (reference sequence). This CDR3 contains 17 residues. For the CDR3, the DNA is TGTGCCAGCAGCTTTCTAGCGAGAAACTCGAACACCGGGGAGCTGTTTTTT. Translation: CASSFLARNSNTGELFF.

The V and J genes are TRBV4-3 and TRBJ2-3, with D hard to call. The CDR3 spans 17 residues. V gave up 0 bases and J gave up 0 bases, with 13 bases separating them. CDR1 is LGHNA and CDR2 is YSLEER in the germline V gene. The CDR3 DNA follows: TGCGCCAGCAGCCAAGAACGGTTCGCGGTTAGCACAGATACGCAGTATTTT. Translation: CASSQERFAVSTDTQYF.

The DNA of the CDR3 is TGTGCCTGGAGTGCGAGGACAGATACGCAGTATTTT. It encodes CAWSARTDTQYF. The V gene is TRBV30, the J gene TRBJ2-3, with no clear D. Trimming took off 1 base at V and 3 bases at J, with 5 bases between the two ends. Germline values: CDR1 GTSNPN, CDR2 SVGIG (reference sequence). The CDR3 has 12 residues.

With respect to this clone: At one end, the junction sequence differs from germline, possibly due to a read error. This rearrangement joins TRBV2 to TRBJ1-6; D unresolved. CDR3 length: 14 amino acids. The germline CDR1 and CDR2 sequences are SNHLY and FYNNEI. CDR3 protein: CASDVDSHNSPLHF. CDR3 nucleotide sequence: TGTGCCAGCGATGTTGACTCCCATAATTCACCCCTCCACTTT. The complete variable domain, with remaining parts taken from reference TRBV2 and TRBJ1-6, reads EPEVTQTPSHQVTQMGQEVILRCVPISNHLYFYWYRQILGQKVEFLVSFYNNEISEKSEIFDDQFSVERPDGSNFTLKIRSTKLEDSAMYFCASDVDSHNSPLHFGNGTRLTVT.

The genes are TRBV30 and TRBJ2-1; TRBD1 matches 8 bases. The CDR3 runs 14 residues. Germline V lookup: CDR1 GTSNPN, CDR2 SVGIG (reference sequence). The junction had 14 bases not matched to a gene; V was cut back by 5 bases and J by 11 bases. The CDR3 DNA reads TGTGCCTGGGGCGTCGGGACAGGTGAACTCAAGCAGTTCTTC. Its translation is CAWGVGTGELKQFF.

The J gene is TRBJ1-5, the V gene TRBV7-2, with D possibly TRBD1 on 5 matching bases. The CDR3 is made up of 14 amino acids. Germline CDR1 is SGHTA and CDR2 is FQGNSA. The ends were cut back, 4 bases at V and 2 bases at J, with 9 bases in the middle. The CDR3 is CASSWDSRNQPQHF. DNA for the CDR3: TGTGCCAGCAGCTGGGACTCACGCAATCAGCCCCAGCATTTT. The variable domain in full, completed from reference TRBV7-2 and TRBJ1-5, reads GAGVSQSPSNKVTEKGKDVELRCDPISGHTALYWYRQSLGQGLEFLIYFQGNSAPDKSGLPSDRFSAERTGGSVSTLTIQRTQQEDSAVYLCASSWDSRNQPQHFGDGTRLSIL.

The chain has TRBV30 and TRBJ1-2; D call uncertain. This CDR3 is 13 amino acids long. V dropped 0 bases and J dropped 7 bases, with 12 bases sitting between them. Per the germline V gene, CDR1 is GTSNPN and CDR2 is SVGIG (reference sequence). CDR3 sequence: CAWSVPTVLGYTF. The CDR3 nucleotides read TGTGCCTGGAGTGTACCAACAGTACTTGGCTACACCTTC.

The chain is built from TRBV5-1 and TRBJ2-5; 7 nucleotides match TRBD1. Germline CDR1 SGHRS, CDR2 YFSETQ. After removal of 6 bases from V and 4 bases from J, the junction contained 12 bases not matched to a gene. The CDR3 covers 15 residues. The CDR3 reads CASNTGQPSAETQYF. The CDR3 nucleotides read TGCGCCAGCAACACGGGACAGCCGTCGGCAGAGACCCAGTACTTC.

The table lists this clone with a few counts. V usage is TRBV5-5 and J usage is TRBJ2-5; D is perhaps TRBD2 (5 bases). Germline V gene data show CDR1 as SGHKS and CDR2 as YYEKEE (reference sequence). The V end lost 6 bases, the J end lost 5 bases, and 17 bases lay between the germline ends. The CDR3 consists of 14 residues. CDR3 residues: CASIRASGPETQYF. CDR3 DNA sequence: TGTGCCAGCATCCGGGCCAGCGGCCCGGAGACCCAGTACTTC.

The genes are TRBV2 and TRBJ2-1; the match to TRBD1 covers 9 bases. CDR1 is SNHLY and CDR2 is FYNNEI in the germline V gene. The CDR3 has 11 amino acids. V dropped 11 bases and J dropped 6; count of bases not matched to a gene: 2. The chain's CDR3 is CAGTGLNEQFF. The DNA for the CDR3 is TGTGCCGGGACAGGGCTCAATGAGCAGTTCTTC.

In its sample, this clone was seen a few times. This chain links TRBV10-3 with TRBJ2-3; TRBD2 matches at 9 bases. Trimming at V came to 0 bases and at J to 4 bases, leaving 5 bases not matched to a gene. Germline lookup yields CDR1 ENHRY and CDR2 SYGVKD. The CDR3 consists of 16 residues. The CDR3 nucleotides read TGTGCCATCAGTGAGTCGGGCGGGGGGGCCGCAGATACGCAGTATTTT. Translating gives CAISESGGGAADTQYF.

The chain joins TRBV7-8 to TRBJ2-2; maybe TRBD2 (5 bases). The CDR3 length is 14 residues. The germline V gene encodes CDR1 SGHVS and CDR2 FQNEAQ. V dropped 2 bases and J dropped 4 bases, with 8 bases sitting between them. The CDR3 DNA reads TGTGCCAGCAGCTTAATTAGCGTCACCGGGGAGCTGTTTTTT. The encoded protein is CASSLISVTGELFF.

This clone occurred many times. The chain uses TRBV23-1 and TRBJ1-5, with 9 bases that match TRBD1. TRBV23-1 has ORF status, its function being uncertain. This CDR3 spans 16 amino acids. The J segment lost 6 bases and the V segment lost 0 bases, leaving 6 bases of the junction unmatched. The CDR3 sequence: CASSQSNRGPVQPQHF. In DNA form, the CDR3 reads TGCGCCAGCAGTCAATCGAACAGGGGGCCAGTTCAGCCCCAGCATTTT.

This clone was detected a few times. The J gene is TRBJ1-1, the V gene TRBV5-1, with 7 bases lining up with TRBD1. From germline, CDR1 is SGHRS and CDR2 YFSETQ. With 3 bases clipped from V and 6 bases from J, the junction kept 11 bases outside the gene matches. The CDR3 extends over 15 amino acids. The DNA for the CDR3 is TGCGCCAGCAGCTCCAAAAGGGGGCCCAACCCTGAAGCTTTCTTT. This encodes CASSSKRGPNPEAFF.

Of note for this clone: This sample includes further DNA sequences coding for the same CDR3. The chain employs TRBV4-3 and TRBJ2-3; the match to TRBD2 covers 8 bases. Germline V gives CDR1 LGHNA, CDR2 YSLEER. V lost 0 bases and J lost 6; bases outside the gene matches: 11. The CDR3 spans 17 residues. Here the CDR3 reads CASSQERLAGGLDTQYF. CDR3 nucleotide sequence: TGCGCCAGCAGCCAAGAACGGCTAGCGGGCGGGCTGGATACGCAGTATTTT.

This clone was counted only a few times. This chain connects TRBV6-5 to TRBJ1-5; 7 bases agree with TRBD1. The length of the CDR3 is 14 residues. Trimming removed 6 bases from V and 3 bases from J; junction bases left unmatched: 5. CDR1 is MNHEY and CDR2 is SVGAGI in the germline V gene. The CDR3 reads CASRATGNNQPQHF. CDR3 DNA sequence: TGTGCCAGCAGGGCGACAGGGAACAATCAGCCCCAGCATTTT.

This chain uses TRBV10-2 with TRBJ1-2; D gene unclear. Trimming stripped 3 bases from V and 3 bases from J, with 8 bases between. The CDR3 runs 13 residues. Per germline, CDR1 WSHSY and CDR2 SAAADI. CDR3 protein: CASSETEDYGYTF. In DNA form, the CDR3 reads TGCGCCAGCAGTGAAACAGAAGACTATGGCTACACCTTC.

As to this clone: Other DNA sequences from this sample encode an identical CDR3 as well. This sequence joins TRBV18 and TRBJ2-5; no firm D call. CDR3 length equals 13 residues. Trimming took off 2 bases at V and 2 bases at J, with 6 bases between the two ends. The germline V gene encodes CDR1 KGHSH and CDR2 LQKENI. This CDR3 reads CASSPGTQETQYF. The CDR3 coding sequence is TGTGCCAGCTCACCAGGAACACAAGAGACCCAGTACTTC. Combining the CDR3 with reference TRBV18 and TRBJ2-5 gives the whole variable domain NAGVMQNPRHLVRRRGQEARLRCSPMKGHSHVYWYRQLPEEGLKFMVYLQKENIIDESGMPKERFSAEFPKEGPSILRIQQVVRGDSAAYFCASSPGTQETQYFGPGTRLLVL.

This chain connects TRBV30 to TRBJ1-2, with 7 nucleotides matching TRBD1. The CDR3 runs 14 residues. V was clipped by 3 bases and J by 4 bases; unmatched bases: 8. Germline V gives CDR1 GTSNPN, CDR2 SVGIG (reference sequence). This chain's CDR3 is CAWREGARTYGYTF. Here the CDR3 DNA reads TGTGCCTGGAGGGAGGGGGCGCGGACCTATGGCTACACCTTC.